These 5 T cell receptor beta chains originate from one sample sequenced in a study of CD8 T cells in Susac syndrome. With random hexamers, reverse transcription was performed on 0.5 to 1 ug of RNA. TCRdb redid the calling of the immunoSEQ multiplex PCR reads with MiXCR, one entry per CDR3 protein. The sample lists some 110,000 distinct CDR3 sequences, 90% to 95% seen once, with 0.093% in the top ten. The material sequenced was CD4+ T cells from PBMCs. The receptors here all came from a human donor with multiple sclerosis.

The chain recombines TRBV6-1 with TRBJ1-5; no reliable D call. Between the trimmed V and J ends, which lost 6 bases and 3 bases, there was a span of 9 bases. The CDR3 has 13 amino acids. Germline assignment: CDR1 MNHNS and CDR2 SASEGT. The CDR3 DNA is TGTGCCAGCAGGGGCAGTTTCAATCAGCCCCAGCATTTT. Protein sequence: CASRGSFNQPQHF.

The CDR3 DNA reads TGTGCCATCAGTGAGGGCAGGGGTGGAGTGGCTTTCTTT. Protein product: CAISEGRGGVAFF. The V call is TRBV10-3, the J call TRBJ1-1, with D possibly being TRBD1 (6 bases). In germline, CDR1 is ENHRY, CDR2 SYGVKD. Trimming took 2 bases from V and 11 from J, leaving 15 bases between them. The CDR3 loop spans 13 amino acids.

The chain uses TRBV7-9 and TRBJ2-5; a possible D gene is TRBD1 (6 bases). Germline V gene lookup returns CDR1 SEHNR and CDR2 FQNEAQ (reference sequence). V was cut by 0 bases and J by 5 bases, with 13 bases left in between. The CDR3 runs 15 residues. Here the CDR3 reads CASSLAGASGETQYF. CDR3 DNA: TGTGCCAGCAGCTTAGCGGGGGCCTCGGGTGAGACCCAGTACTTC.

The rearrangement links TRBV28 to TRBJ1-4; no definite D call. Deletions cut 9 bases from V and 8 bases from J, with 16 bases between. The CDR3 is 13 residues long. The V gene's germline CDR1 is MDHEN and CDR2 SYDVKM. CDR3 in amino acids: CASIGPAREKLFF. The CDR3 DNA reads TGTGCCAGTATCGGACCGGCCCGGGAAAAACTGTTTTTT.

The V and J genes are TRBV20-1 and TRBJ1-2; TRBD1 matches 10 bases. The germline CDR1 and CDR2 sequences are DFQATT and SNEGSKA (reference sequence). The CDR3 is made up of 15 amino acids. V shed 3 bases and J 7 bases; nucleotides not matched to a gene: 11. The CDR3 DNA is TGCAGTGCTAGGTACCCCGGGACAGGGGCCGTTGGCTACACCTTC. It codes for CSARYPGTGAVGYTF.